This T cell receptor (beta chain) derives from a study of vaccination effects on CD4 cells after COVID-19. Study-level background: Every participant took two doses of the BNT162b2 or mRNA-1273 vaccine.

Antigen-specific CD4+ T cells were expanded (with viral peptide pools) by the ViraFEST assay ahead of sequencing. CD4+ T cell isolation took place after 10 days of culture. Peptides at around 10 ug/ml and IL-2 at about 10 IU/ml were added to about 2 million PBMC per well. V trimming: 3 bases; J trimming: 6 bases; junction bases outside the gene matches: 4. The CDR3 loop spans 13 amino acids. CDR1 is MNHEY, CDR2 SMNVEV, per germline (reference sequence). Here immunoSEQ multiplex PCR was the method, and the copy in TCRdb shows in-frame clones only, minus some. The table includes roughly 15,000 clones, approximately 82% detected once. Study observations and caveats: Marked contraction was observed in infection-induced and vaccine-induced clones late after vaccination.

About this clone: What it binds is not known.

This clonotype was sampled from a human donor who received a COVID-19 vaccine. Specimen: CD4+ T cells from PBMCs cultured with HCoV-229E spike peptides, collected before COVID-19 vaccination. The rearrangement joins TRBV27 to TRBJ1-1; 7 nucleotides agree with TRBD1. This CDR3 reads CASSFRQGAEAFF. CDR3 DNA sequence: TGTGCCAGCAGTTTCCGACAGGGCGCTGAAGCTTTCTTT.